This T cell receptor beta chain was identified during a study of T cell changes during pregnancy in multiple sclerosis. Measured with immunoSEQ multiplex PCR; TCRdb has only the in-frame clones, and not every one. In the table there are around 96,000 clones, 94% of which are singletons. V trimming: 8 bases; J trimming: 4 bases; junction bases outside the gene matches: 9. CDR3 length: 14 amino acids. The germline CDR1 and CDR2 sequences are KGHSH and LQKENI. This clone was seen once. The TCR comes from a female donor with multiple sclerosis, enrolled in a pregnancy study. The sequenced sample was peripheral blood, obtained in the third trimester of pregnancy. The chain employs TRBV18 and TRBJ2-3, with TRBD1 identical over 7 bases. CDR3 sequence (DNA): TGTGCCAGCGCCGGCACAGGGGTTCCAGATACGCAGTATTTT. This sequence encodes CASAGTGVPDTQYF.